The 10 T cell receptor beta chains given below trace back to one sample, sequenced in a study of neurological immune-mediated disorders (dated by TCRdb to 2018 to 2020). The method behind the library was 5' RACE. The reads were generated on an Illumina HiSeq 2500. TCRdb trimmed public reads at Q25 via fastp, called clones via MiXCR and kept in-frame beta chains. Records with the same CDR3 protein are collapsed into one entry carrying the most frequent genes and DNA. This sample gives about 46,000 distinct CDR3 sequences in total; 2.5% to 3.5% of them show up just once. Of the sample, more than 12% falls within the top ten clones. Sequenced input: PBMCs. These receptors were obtained from a woman between 45 and 60 years old with multiple sclerosis.

This clonotype was counted ten times or more. V is TRBV5-1 and J is TRBJ2-5; 12 bases map to TRBD1. CDR3 length: 16 amino acids. V trimming: 3 bases; J trimming: 0 bases; junction bases outside the gene matches: 3. Germline assignment: CDR1 SGHRS and CDR2 YFSETQ. CDR3 DNA: TGCGCCAGCAGCTCTGGGACAGGGGGCTACCAAGAGACCCAGTACTTC. Translation gives CASSSGTGGYQETQYF.

This clonotype was found many times. V gene TRBV7-2 combines with J gene TRBJ2-3; D gene ambiguous. V shed 1 base and J shed 6 bases, with 8 bases lying between them. This CDR3 comprises 13 residues. Per the germline V gene, CDR1 is SGHTA and CDR2 is FQGNSA. The CDR3 bases are TGTGCCAGCAGCTTAGAGTCTTCGGATACGCAGTATTTT. It is translated as CASSLESSDTQYF.

This clonotype was seen at least ten times. The V and J genes are TRBV12-3 or TRBV12-4 and TRBJ2-7; TRBD1 matches 8 bases. CDR3 length equals 17 residues. V shed 3 bases and J 0 bases; nucleotides not matched to a gene: 10. The CDR3 nucleotides read TGTGCCAGCAGTTTCGGCCCCCCGGACAGGGTCTCCTACGAGCAGTACTTC. Translating it yields CASSFGPPDRVSYEQYF.

In its sample, this clonotype was seen a few times. The DNA for the CDR3 is TGTGCCAGCAGCGCTCCATGGGGGCTGGGAACAGATACGCAGTATTTT. This translates into CASSAPWGLGTDTQYF. V is TRBV9 and J is TRBJ2-3, with D perhaps matching TRBD1 (6 bases). Trimming stripped 3 bases from V and 3 bases from J, with 17 bases between. Looked up from germline, CDR1 is SGDLS and CDR2 is YYNGEE. The CDR3 extends over 16 amino acids.

This clonotype has ten or more counts. The genes are TRBV7-6 and TRBJ2-5, with D possibly being TRBD2 (6 bases). The CDR3 contains 14 residues. Trimming left V 5 bases short and J 5 bases short, with 15 bases between. Germline values: CDR1 SGHVS, CDR2 FNYEAQ. The DNA of the CDR3 is TGTGCCAGCAGCCGTTCGGCGGGGTGGGAGACCCAGTACTTC. It specifies CASSRSAGWETQYF.

This clonotype was seen repeatedly, ten times or more. The genes are TRBV29-1 and TRBJ1-2, with 10 bases aligning to TRBD1. V dropped 4 bases and J dropped 2; count of bases not matched to a gene: 7. Germline-derived CDR1 and CDR2 are SQVTM and ANQGSEA. CDR3 length equals 15 residues. The CDR3 DNA sequence: TGCAGCGTTGCGGCCCTGACAGGGGGCAACTATGGCTACACCTTC. It specifies CSVAALTGGNYGYTF.

This clonotype came up many times. CDR3 DNA: TGCGCCAGCAGCACCGACAGATTTAATAATTCACCCCTCCACTTT. It codes for CASSTDRFNNSPLHF. The chain uses TRBV5-1 and TRBJ1-6; a possible D gene is TRBD1 (5 bases). This CDR3 has 15 residues. CDR1 is SGHRS, CDR2 YFSETQ, per germline. V lost 4 bases and J 5 bases, leaving 13 bases between the germline ends.

This clonotype was observed many times. V is TRBV5-1 and J is TRBJ2-2; D call uncertain. Germline values: CDR1 SGHRS, CDR2 YFSETQ. CDR3 size: 14 residues. Trimming pared 2 bases from V and 4 bases from J, leaving 9 bases between. This chain's CDR3 is CASSLGSGTGELFF. The CDR3 DNA sequence: TGCGCCAGCAGCTTAGGTTCAGGCACCGGGGAGCTGTTTTTT.

This clonotype showed up many times. The chain is built from TRBV20-1 and TRBJ2-7; 9 bases match TRBD2. The CDR3 is 13 amino acids. Germline loops: CDR1 DFQATT, CDR2 SNEGSKA (reference sequence). V lost 3 bases and J lost 7; bases outside the gene matches: 7. DNA for the CDR3: TGCAGTGCTAGCATTAGCGGGAGTGGAGAGCAGTACTTC. Protein product: CSASISGSGEQYF.

This clonotype was seen at least ten times. J is TRBJ2-1 and V is TRBV20-1; a possible D gene is TRBD1 (6 bases). Germline values: CDR1 DFQATT, CDR2 SNEGSKA (reference sequence). The CDR3 extends over 17 amino acids. V was pared by 3 bases and J by 6 bases, with 24 bases between. The CDR3: CSASPASGTRAGNEQFF. The CDR3 nucleotides are TGCAGTGCTAGTCCCGCGTCCGGGACACGGGCGGGCAATGAGCAGTTCTTC.